This TCR beta chain derives from a study of cytomegalovirus exposure and HLA in healthy donors. The J segment lost 7 bases and the V segment lost 6 bases, leaving 10 bases of the junction unmatched. Germline V lookup: CDR1 MNHNY, CDR2 SVGAGI (reference sequence). The CDR3 is 15 amino acids. In regard to this clone: Its antigen is unknown.

Study conclusions and caveats: In a later analysis, at a false discovery rate of 0.05, roughly 18,000 TCR beta sequences were associated with HLA alleles.

The PCR made use of 60 Vbeta and 13 Jbeta primers. Generated by immunoSEQ multiplex PCR, the TCRdb table keeps only in-frame clones and is missing some. The sample has about 67,000 clones; roughly two thirds are singletons. This receptor was taken from a woman in her twenties or thirties in good health and CMV-seronegative. The sample comprised PBMCs. The rearrangement links TRBV6-6 to TRBJ1-5; 9 bases line up with TRBD1. CDR3 loop: CASRGDRGRGQPQHF. As DNA, the CDR3 is TGTGCCAGCAGGGGCGACAGGGGGAGGGGACAGCCCCAGCATTTT.